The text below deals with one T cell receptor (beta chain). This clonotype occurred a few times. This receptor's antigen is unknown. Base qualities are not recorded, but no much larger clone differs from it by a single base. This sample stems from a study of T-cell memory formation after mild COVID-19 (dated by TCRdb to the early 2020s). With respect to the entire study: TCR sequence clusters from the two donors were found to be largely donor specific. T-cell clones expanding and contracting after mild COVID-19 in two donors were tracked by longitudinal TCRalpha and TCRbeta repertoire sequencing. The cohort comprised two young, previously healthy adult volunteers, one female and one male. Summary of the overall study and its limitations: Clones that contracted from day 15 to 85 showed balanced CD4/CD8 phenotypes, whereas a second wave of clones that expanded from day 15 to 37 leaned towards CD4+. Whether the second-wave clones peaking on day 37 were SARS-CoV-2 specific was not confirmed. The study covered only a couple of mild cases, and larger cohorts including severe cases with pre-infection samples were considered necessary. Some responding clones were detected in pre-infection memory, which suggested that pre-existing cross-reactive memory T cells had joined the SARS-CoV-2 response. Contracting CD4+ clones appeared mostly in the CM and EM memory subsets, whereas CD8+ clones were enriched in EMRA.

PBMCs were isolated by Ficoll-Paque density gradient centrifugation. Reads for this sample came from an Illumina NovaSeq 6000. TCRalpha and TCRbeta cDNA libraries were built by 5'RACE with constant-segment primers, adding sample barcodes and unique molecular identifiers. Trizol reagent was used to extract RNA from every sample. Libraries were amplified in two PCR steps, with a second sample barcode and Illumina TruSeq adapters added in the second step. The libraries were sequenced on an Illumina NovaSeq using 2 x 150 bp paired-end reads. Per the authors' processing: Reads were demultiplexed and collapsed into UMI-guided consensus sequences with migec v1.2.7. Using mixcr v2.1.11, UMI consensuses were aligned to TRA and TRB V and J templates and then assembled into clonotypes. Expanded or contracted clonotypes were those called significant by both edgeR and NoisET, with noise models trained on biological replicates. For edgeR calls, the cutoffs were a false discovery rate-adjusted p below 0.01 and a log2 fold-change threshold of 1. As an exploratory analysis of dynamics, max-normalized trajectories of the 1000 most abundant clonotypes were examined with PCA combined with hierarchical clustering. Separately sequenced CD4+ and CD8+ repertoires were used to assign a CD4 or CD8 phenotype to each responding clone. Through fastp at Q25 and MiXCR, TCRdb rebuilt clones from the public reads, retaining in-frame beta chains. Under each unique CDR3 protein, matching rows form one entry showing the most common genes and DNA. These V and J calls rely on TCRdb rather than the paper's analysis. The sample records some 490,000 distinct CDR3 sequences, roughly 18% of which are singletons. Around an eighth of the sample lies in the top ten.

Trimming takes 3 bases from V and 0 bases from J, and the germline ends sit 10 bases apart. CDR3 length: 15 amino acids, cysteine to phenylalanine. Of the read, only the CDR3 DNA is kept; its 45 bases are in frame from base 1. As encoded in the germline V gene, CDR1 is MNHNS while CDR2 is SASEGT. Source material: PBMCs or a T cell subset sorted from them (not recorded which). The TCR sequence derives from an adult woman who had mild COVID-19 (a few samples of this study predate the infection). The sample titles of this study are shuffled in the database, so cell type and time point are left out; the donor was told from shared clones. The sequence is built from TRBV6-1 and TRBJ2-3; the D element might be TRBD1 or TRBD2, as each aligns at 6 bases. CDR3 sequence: CASSDTGTSTDTQYF. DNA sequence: TGTGCCAGCAGTGATACAGGGACTAGCACAGATACGCAGTATTTT.